This entry concerns a single T cell receptor beta chain. Patients of the Seattle cohort, enrolled during active infection, were followed longitudinally. The CDR3 runs to 16 residues. V shed 1 base and J shed 5 bases, with 17 bases lying between them. Germline V CDR1 and CDR2: KGHSH, LQKENI. This record comes from a study of blood T cell repertoires in COVID-19. Overall study context: T cells, B-cell-depleted T cells, or PBMCs supplied cDNA or gDNA.

In the original analysis: Amplified reference gene primers provided the basis for estimating nucleated cell counts. Generated by immunoSEQ multiplex PCR, the TCRdb table keeps only in-frame clones and is missing some. The DNA gave D and trimming, while V, J and clone size come from that table. The table includes 250,000 to 350,000 clones, around 84% detected once. The sample comprised peripheral blood. This receptor was obtained from a human donor with COVID-19, enrolled during active disease. The donor label of this sample is uncertain. The chain carries TRBV18 and TRBJ1-1; a weak D match, TRBD1 (5 bases). CDR3 DNA: TGTGCCAGCTCACCACTAGGAGGGGTGGGTAGGACTGAAGCTTTCTTT. It specifies CASSPLGGVGRTEAFF.